Described below is a single TCR beta chain sequence and its context. Antigen specificity is unknown. The ends were cut back, 3 bases at V and 10 bases at J, with 13 bases in the middle. The CDR3 covers 13 residues. Looked up from germline, CDR1 is KGHSH and CDR2 is LQKENI. The data derive from a study of immune evolution from preneoplasia to lung adenocarcinoma. Points from the study as a whole: Clonality was highest in normal lung, lower in later-stage lesions apparently. From normal lung to invasive adenocarcinoma, top clone frequencies appeared to decrease.

Patients had resection in Japan or China between about 2014 and 2018. H&E slides confirmed each diagnosis, reviewed by two pathologists independently. The protocol was immunoSEQ multiplex PCR, while the TCRdb copy is restricted to in-frame clones and leaves out a portion. Of almost 2,500 clones in the sample, 70% to 90% were seen once. What was sequenced was FFPE normal lung tissue adjacent to the tumor. This chain uses TRBV18 with TRBJ2-1; D gene uncertain. The clonotype originates from a person in their fifties with lung adenocarcinoma. CDR3 in amino acids: CASSPRHPGEQFF. The CDR3 DNA is TGTGCCAGCTCACCTCGACACCCTGGGGAGCAGTTCTTC.